Below are 2 T cell receptor beta chains sequenced from a single sample in a study of blood T cells in healthy people across ages. The use of a sample-barcoded 5' primer and a J-beta primer mix characterized a second PCR of roughly 6 to 11 cycles. TCRdb reprocessed the 5' RACE reads with MiXCR, giving one entry per CDR3 protein. Of some 640,000 distinct CDR3 sequences detected, about 30% appear once; the ten largest clones hold 15% to 17%. Sequencing input: blood. The receptors shown here come from an elderly woman in good health.

V gene TRBV20-1 combines with J gene TRBJ1-2; no clear D. This CDR3 spans 9 amino acids. V shed 6 bases and J shed 6 bases, with 5 bases lying between them. CDR1 and CDR2 from the germline V gene are DFQATT and SNEGSKA (reference sequence). The CDR3 here is CSAVHGYTF. The CDR3 nucleotides read TGCAGTGCGGTCCATGGCTACACCTTC.

Regarding this clonotype: A much more abundant neighbour one base away suggests this may be a read error. V is TRBV5-1 and J is TRBJ2-5; 10 bases fit TRBD1. The ends lost 0 bases at V and 11 bases at J; junction bases unmatched: 7. Germline V gives CDR1 SGHRS, CDR2 YFSETQ. This CDR3 comprises 14 residues. The CDR3: CASSLVGQGNEQYF. CDR3 nucleotides: TGCGCCAGCAGCTTGGTGGGACAGGGGAATGAGCAGTACTTC.